Listed below are T cell receptor beta chains from one sample, sequenced in a study of early stage breast cancer tumors. The assay was immunoSEQ multiplex PCR, and TCRdb's table has in-frame clones only and misses some. Among some 10,000 clones listed, around three fifths were seen once. Sequenced material: breast tumor tissue. The receptors were sampled from a person aged 55-75 years with breast cancer. CDR3s include the opening cysteine and the closing phenylalanine or tryptophan. A D gene is named only where the DNA matches it firmly. Not all rows give a size; the values are once, few, many and, for expanded clones, a class.

>few|TRBJ1-2|TRBV4-2|NA
TGTGCCAGCAGCCAACCACAGGTCCGCTATGGCTACACCTTC
CASSQPQVRYGYTF
>NA|TRBJ2-7|TRBV6-6|TRBD2
TGTGCCAGCAGTTACGGGACTAGCGGCTACGAGCAGTACTTC
CASSYGTSGYEQYF
>few|TRBJ2-7|TRBV7-2|NA
TGTGCCAGCAGCCCGAGCACTGCTAGCTCCTACGAGCAGTACTTC
CASSPSTASSYEQYF
>NA|TRBJ2-3|TRBV14|NA
TGTGCCAGCAGCTCCCATCGTAGGGAGAATAGCACAGATACGCAGTATTTT
CASSSHRRENSTDTQYF
>NA|TRBJ2-2|TRBV28|NA
TGTGCCAGCAATAAGGGGCAGTTCGGGGAGCTGTTTTTT
CASNKGQFGELFF
>medium-sized|TRBJ1-5|TRBV7-9|NA
TGTGCCAGCAGCTTAGGTGGGGTGGGACAGCCCCAGCATTTT
CASSLGGVGQPQHF
>NA|TRBJ2-7|TRBV2|TRBD1
TGTGCCAGCAGTGAAGGGACAGGGGAATATTACGAGCAGTACTTC
CASSEGTGEYYEQYF
>large|TRBJ2-5|TRBV25-1|NA
TGTGCCAGCAGCTACTCCGGGACCCAAGAGACCCAGTACTTC
CASSYSGTQETQYF
>NA|TRBJ2-1|TRBV7-9|TRBD2
TGTGCCAGCAGCTTAGCGCGAGCGGGGGGGCGTGGTGAGCAGTTCTTC
CASSLARAGGRGEQFF
>few|TRBJ2-4|TRBV19|NA
TGTGCCAGTAGTATTCAGGGATCCAACATTCAGTACTTC
CASSIQGSNIQYF
>NA|TRBJ1-1|TRBV28|NA
TGTGCCAGCAGTTTTAGTGTCTGGAACACTGAAGCTTTCTTT
CASSFSVWNTEAFF
>NA|TRBJ2-2|TRBV9|NA
TGTGCCAGCAGCGTAAAAAGGGCGAACACCGGGGAGCTGTTTTTT
CASSVKRANTGELFF
>NA|TRBJ2-2|TRBV6-4|NA
TGTGCCAGCCGCCTGGAGCCGAACACCGGGGAGCTGTTTTTT
CASRLEPNTGELFF
>few|TRBJ2-7|TRBV5-1|NA
TGCGCCAGCAGCTGGTGGGGACATGGGTTCGGGGAGCAGTACTTC
CASSWWGHGFGEQYF
>NA|TRBJ1-1|TRBV13|TRBD1
TGTGCCAGCAGCTCCCCGGGACAGGGGACCTCGAACACTGAAGCTTTCTTT
CASSSPGQGTSNTEAFF
>few|TRBJ2-7|TRBV2|TRBD2
TGTGCCAGCCTTACCGGGACTAGCCCCGGCGAGCAGTACTTC
CASLTGTSPGEQYF
>NA|TRBJ1-5|TRBV28|TRBD1
TGTGCCAGCAGACTCGCAGGGGGCGGTCAGCCCCAGCATTTT
CASRLAGGGQPQHF
>NA|TRBJ2-1|TRBV19|TRBD2
TGTGCCAGTAGTATGACTAGCCGCGACAATGAGCAGTTCTTC
CASSMTSRDNEQFF
>NA|TRBJ2-7|TRBV6-6|TRBD1
TGTGCCAGCAGTCTGGGACAGGTCCGAAACGAGCAGTACTTC
CASSLGQVRNEQYF
>NA|TRBJ2-1|TRBV18|NA
TGTGCCAGCTCACCCGGGTTAGGCGGAGCTGAGCAGTTCTTC
CASSPGLGGAEQFF
>NA|TRBJ1-5|TRBV19|NA
TGTGCCAGTAGTCCGTTGGGGGGGCTGGGGCAGCCCCAGCATTTT
CASSPLGGLGQPQHF
>few|TRBJ2-7|TRBV12-5|TRBD2
TGTGCTAGTGGTCCTAGCGGGGGCCGCGGCTACGAGCAGTACTTC
CASGPSGGRGYEQYF
>few|TRBJ1-1|TRBV27|NA
TGTGCCAGCAGTTGGGAAGGGGACACTGAAGCTTTCTTT
CASSWEGDTEAFF
>NA|TRBJ1-5|TRBV28|NA
TGTGCCAGCAGTTTATTGAAGAGGAGAAGCAATCAGCCCCAGCATTTT
CASSLLKRRSNQPQHF
>NA|TRBJ2-2|TRBV18|TRBD1
TGTGCCAGCTCACACAGACAGGGGGCTGTCCGGGAGCTGTTTTTT
CASSHRQGAVRELFF
>NA|TRBJ1-2|TRBV7-3|TRBD1
TGTGCCAGCAGCTTAACCGGGACAGGGGGTGGCTACACCTTC
CASSLTGTGGGYTF
>once|TRBJ2-5|TRBV4-1|TRBD1
TGCGCCAGCAGCCAAGCTTCGGGACAGGGGTCTTCGGAGACCCAGTACTTC
CASSQASGQGSSETQYF
>NA|TRBJ2-1|TRBV7-8|NA
TGTGCCAGCATGGAACCGTCCGGGGCCCGGATCTTC
CASMEPSGARIF
>NA|TRBJ2-2|TRBV2|NA
TGTGCCAGCAGGCTCGGCACCGGGGAGCTGTTTTTT
CASRLGTGELFF
>NA|TRBJ1-2|TRBV28|NA
TGTGCCAGCCGAGAGGCCAGAATCTATGGCTACACCTTC
CASREARIYGYTF
>once|TRBJ2-2|TRBV5-1|NA
TGCGCCAGCAGCCAAACGGACAGGAACACCGGGGAGCTGTTTTTT
CASSQTDRNTGELFF
>NA|TRBJ2-3|TRBV7-2|NA
TGTGCCAGCAGCTTACTGGCGGGCGGGGGCACAGATACGCAGTATTTT
CASSLLAGGGTDTQYF